The entry below describes one T cell receptor beta chain. This record comes from a study of blood T cell repertoires in COVID-19. The overall study: Sites across the United States, Italy and Spain contributed samples from acute and convalescent COVID-19.

Trimming left V 0 bases short and J 5 bases short, with 13 bases between. The germline V gene has CDR1 SGHDN and CDR2 FVKESK. This CDR3 spans 15 amino acids. Patients from Seattle were sampled longitudinally, starting during active infection. Original processing notes: Amplification of reference gene primers provided the estimated nucleated cell counts. Using immunoSEQ multiplex PCR, the repertoire was profiled, and TCRdb retains in-frame clones only, with some absent. That table is the source of V, J and clone size, and D and trimming were worked out from the DNA. The repertoire holds fewer than 250,000 clones, with roughly 80% as singletons.

Sequencing was performed on peripheral blood. This TCR was sampled from a woman of 80 years or more with COVID-19, enrolled during active disease. The V gene is TRBV14, the J gene TRBJ1-1; D unresolved. For the CDR3, the DNA is TGTGCCAGCAGCCAAGATTCACGGGGTAGGACTGAAGCTTTCTTT. Its translation is CASSQDSRGRTEAFF. Full variable domain (rest looked up from reference TRBV14 and TRBJ1-1): EAGVTQFPSHSVIEKGQTVTLRCDPISGHDNLYWYRRVMGKEIKFLLHFVKESKQDESGMPNNRFLAERTGGTYSTLKVQPAELEDSGVYFCASSQDSRGRTEAFFGQGTRLTVV.